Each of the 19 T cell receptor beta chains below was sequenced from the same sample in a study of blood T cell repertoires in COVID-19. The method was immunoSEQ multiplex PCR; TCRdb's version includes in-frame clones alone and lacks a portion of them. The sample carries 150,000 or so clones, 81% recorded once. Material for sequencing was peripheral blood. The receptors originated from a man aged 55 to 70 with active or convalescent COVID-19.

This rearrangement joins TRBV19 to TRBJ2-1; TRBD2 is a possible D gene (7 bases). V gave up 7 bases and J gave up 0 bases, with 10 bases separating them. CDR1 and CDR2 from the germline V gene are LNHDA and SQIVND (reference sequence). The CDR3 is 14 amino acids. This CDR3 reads CASKGGASYNEQFF. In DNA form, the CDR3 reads TGTGCCAGTAAAGGGGGGGCCTCCTACAATGAGCAGTTCTTC.

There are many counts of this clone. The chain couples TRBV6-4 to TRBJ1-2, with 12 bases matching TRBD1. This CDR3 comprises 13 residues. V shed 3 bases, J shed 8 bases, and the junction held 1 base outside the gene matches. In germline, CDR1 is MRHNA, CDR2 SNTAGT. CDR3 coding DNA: TGTGCCAGCAGTGAGGGGACAGGGGGCGGCTACACCTTC. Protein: CASSEGTGGGYTF.

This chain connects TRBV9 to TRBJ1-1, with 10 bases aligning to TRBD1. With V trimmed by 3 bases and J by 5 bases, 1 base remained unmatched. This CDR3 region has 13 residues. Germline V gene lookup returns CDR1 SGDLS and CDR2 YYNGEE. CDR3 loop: CASSAGQGTEAFF. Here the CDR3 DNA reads TGTGCCAGCAGCGCGGGACAGGGGACTGAAGCTTTCTTT.

The CDR3 sequence: CASSPLRGQGETQYF. CDR3 in DNA: TGTGCCAGCTCACCACTGCGGGGGCAGGGGGAGACCCAGTACTTC. The rearrangement joins TRBV18 to TRBJ2-5; D possibly corresponds to TRBD2 (7 bases). The germline V and J ends were trimmed by 1 base and 5 bases, with 14 bases remaining between them. The germline CDR1 and CDR2 sequences are KGHSH and LQKENI. The length of the CDR3 is 15 residues.

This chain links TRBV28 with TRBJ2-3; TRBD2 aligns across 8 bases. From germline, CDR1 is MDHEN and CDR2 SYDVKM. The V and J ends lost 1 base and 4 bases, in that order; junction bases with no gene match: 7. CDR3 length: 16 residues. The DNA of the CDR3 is TGTGCCAGCAGTTTATCTTGGACTAGCCGTCCAGATACGCAGTATTTT. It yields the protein CASSLSWTSRPDTQYF.

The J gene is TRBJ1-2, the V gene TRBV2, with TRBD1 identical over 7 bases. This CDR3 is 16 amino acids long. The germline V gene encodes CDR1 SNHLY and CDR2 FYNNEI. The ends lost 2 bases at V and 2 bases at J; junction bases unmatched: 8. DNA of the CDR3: TGTGCCAGCAGTGAAACCGGACAGGCATTCAACTATGGCTACACCTTC. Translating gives CASSETGQAFNYGYTF.

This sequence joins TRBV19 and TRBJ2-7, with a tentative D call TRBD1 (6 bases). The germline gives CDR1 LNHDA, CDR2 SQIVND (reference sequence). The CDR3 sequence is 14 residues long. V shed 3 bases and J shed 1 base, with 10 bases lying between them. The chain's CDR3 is CASSIYRESYEQYF. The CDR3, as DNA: TGTGCCAGTAGTATTTACAGGGAGTCCTACGAGCAGTACTTC.

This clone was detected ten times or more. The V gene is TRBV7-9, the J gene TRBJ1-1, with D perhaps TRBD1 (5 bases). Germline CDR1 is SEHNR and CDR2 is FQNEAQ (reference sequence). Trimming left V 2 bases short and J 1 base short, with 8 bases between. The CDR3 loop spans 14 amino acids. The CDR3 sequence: CASSLLGGNTEAFF. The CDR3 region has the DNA TGTGCCAGCAGCTTATTGGGGGGGAACACTGAAGCTTTCTTT.

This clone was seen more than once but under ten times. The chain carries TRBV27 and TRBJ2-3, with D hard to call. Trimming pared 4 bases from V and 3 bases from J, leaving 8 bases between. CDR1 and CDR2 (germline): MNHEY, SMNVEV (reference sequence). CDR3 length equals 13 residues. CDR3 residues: CASSSRLTDTQYF. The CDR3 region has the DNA TGTGCCAGCAGTTCCAGACTTACAGATACGCAGTATTTT.

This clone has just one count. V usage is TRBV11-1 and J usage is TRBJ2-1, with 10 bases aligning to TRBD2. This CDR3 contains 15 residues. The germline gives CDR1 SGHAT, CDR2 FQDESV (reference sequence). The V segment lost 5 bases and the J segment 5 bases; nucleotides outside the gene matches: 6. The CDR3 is CASSQGLAANNEQFF. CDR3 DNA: TGTGCCAGCAGCCAAGGACTAGCGGCAAACAATGAGCAGTTCTTC.

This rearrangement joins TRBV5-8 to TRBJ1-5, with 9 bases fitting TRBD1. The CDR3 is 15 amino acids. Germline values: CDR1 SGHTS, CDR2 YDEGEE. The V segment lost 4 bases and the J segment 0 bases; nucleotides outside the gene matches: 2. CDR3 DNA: TGTGCCAGCAGCCGGACAGGGGATAGCAATCAGCCCCAGCATTTT. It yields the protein CASSRTGDSNQPQHF.

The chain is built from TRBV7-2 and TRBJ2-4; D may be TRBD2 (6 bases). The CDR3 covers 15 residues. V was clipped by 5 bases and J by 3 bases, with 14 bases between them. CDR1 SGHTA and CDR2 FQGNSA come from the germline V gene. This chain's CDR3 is CASSPERRGKNIQYF. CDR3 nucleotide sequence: TGTGCCAGCAGCCCCGAGCGGAGGGGCAAAAACATTCAGTACTTC.

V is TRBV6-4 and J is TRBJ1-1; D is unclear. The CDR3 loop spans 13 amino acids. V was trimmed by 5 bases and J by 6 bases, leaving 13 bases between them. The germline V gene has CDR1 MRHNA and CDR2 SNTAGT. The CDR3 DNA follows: TGTGCCAGCAGTATGTCCGGGAGGGCTGAAGCTTTCTTT. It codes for CASSMSGRAEAFF.

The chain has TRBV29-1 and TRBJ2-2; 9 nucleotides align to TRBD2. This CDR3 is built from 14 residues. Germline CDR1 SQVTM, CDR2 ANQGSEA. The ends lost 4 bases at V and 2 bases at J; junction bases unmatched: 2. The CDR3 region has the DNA TGCAGCGTTGGCGGGGGGGTAAACACCGGGGAGCTGTTTTTT. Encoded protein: CSVGGGVNTGELFF.

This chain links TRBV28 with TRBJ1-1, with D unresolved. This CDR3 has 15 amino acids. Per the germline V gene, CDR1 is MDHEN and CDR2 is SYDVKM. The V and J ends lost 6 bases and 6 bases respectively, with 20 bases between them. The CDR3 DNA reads TGTGCCAGCAGCCTAGTTGAGATTTCGAGGTCTGAAGCTTTCTTT. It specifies CASSLVEISRSEAFF.

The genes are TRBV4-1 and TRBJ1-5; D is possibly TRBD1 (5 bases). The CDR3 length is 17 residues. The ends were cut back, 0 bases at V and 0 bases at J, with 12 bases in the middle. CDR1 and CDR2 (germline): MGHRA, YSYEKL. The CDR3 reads CASSQDFEGASNQPQHF. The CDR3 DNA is TGCGCCAGCAGCCAAGATTTCGAAGGGGCTAGCAATCAGCCCCAGCATTTT.

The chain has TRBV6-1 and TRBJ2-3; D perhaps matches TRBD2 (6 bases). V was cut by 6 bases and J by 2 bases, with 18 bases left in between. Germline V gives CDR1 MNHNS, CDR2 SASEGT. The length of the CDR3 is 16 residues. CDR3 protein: CASSEPGARFTDTQYF. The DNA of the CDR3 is TGTGCCAGCAGCGAACCGGGAGCCAGGTTCACAGATACGCAGTATTTT.

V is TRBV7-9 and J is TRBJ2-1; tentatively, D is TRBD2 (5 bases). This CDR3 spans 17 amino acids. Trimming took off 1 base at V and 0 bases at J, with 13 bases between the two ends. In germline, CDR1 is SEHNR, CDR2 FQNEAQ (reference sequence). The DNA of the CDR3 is TGTGCCAGCAGCTTAGGGGTACGGAGGAGCTCCTACAATGAGCAGTTCTTC. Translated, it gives CASSLGVRRSSYNEQFF.

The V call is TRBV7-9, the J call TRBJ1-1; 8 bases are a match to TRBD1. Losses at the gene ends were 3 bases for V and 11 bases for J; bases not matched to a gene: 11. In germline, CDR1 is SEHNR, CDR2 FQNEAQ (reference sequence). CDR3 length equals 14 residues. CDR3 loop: CASSLAGQGASAFF. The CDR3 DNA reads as TGTGCCAGCAGCTTGGCGGGGCAGGGGGCGTCGGCTTTCTTT.